The rows below give T cell receptor beta chains drawn from one sample of a study of blood T cell repertoires in COVID-19. Assay used: immunoSEQ multiplex PCR; TCRdb lists only in-frame clones, some missing. The sample lists under 300,000 clones, 65% to 90% occurring once. The sample taken for sequencing was peripheral blood. Receptor source: a woman older than 75 with active or convalescent COVID-19. CDR3s include the opening cysteine and the closing phenylalanine or tryptophan. Each record gives: J gene, V gene, CDR3 protein.

>TRBJ2-2|TRBV5-1
CASSFFSGSGELFF
>TRBJ2-3|TRBV9
CASTPGLAGMVTDTQYF
>TRBJ2-3|TRBV5-5
CASSLGSSGASTQYF
>TRBJ1-4|TRBV5-1
CASSLQGTNEKLFF
>TRBJ1-1|TRBV6-5
CASSYLTGNTEAFF
>TRBJ2-7|TRBV7-9
CASSLAGGNEQYF
>TRBJ2-1|TRBV12-3/TRBV12-4
CASSLVGADEQFF
>TRBJ2-1|TRBV18
CASSPPGSSYNEQFF
>TRBJ1-5|TRBV28
CAGGGRAIMPQHF
>TRBJ1-5|TRBV7-2
CASSRTAYRGIEPQHF
>TRBJ2-7|TRBV7-9
CASSPRGPPYEQYF
>TRBJ1-6|TRBV7-6
CASSPRTGNSPLHF
>TRBJ2-7|TRBV29-1
CSVEGTGSAEQYF
>TRBJ1-1|TRBV29-1
CSVGEANTEAFF
>TRBJ2-3|TRBV29-1
CSVDSGGPADTQYF
>TRBJ2-2|TRBV19
CAGRAQGAGELFF
>TRBJ2-7|TRBV29-1
CSVQLGTGVWNEQYF
>TRBJ1-4|TRBV4-1
CASSQGGLPTNEKLFF
>TRBJ1-1|TRBV5-1
CASSFQGQGATEAFF
>TRBJ2-1|TRBV6-4
CASSVRLAYNEQFF
>TRBJ1-2|TRBV7-9
CASSLQTYGYTF
>TRBJ2-2|TRBV11-3
CASSLDSAAAGELFF
>TRBJ1-4|TRBV28
CASRTRPGRKDEKLFF
>TRBJ2-5|TRBV29-1
CSVESLRSTETQYF
>TRBJ2-6|TRBV6-5
CASHRGLTGANVLTF
>TRBJ2-2|TRBV4-2
CASSQDQNAGELFF
>TRBJ1-5|TRBV28
CASRLQLGNQPQHF
>TRBJ1-5|TRBV19
CASKGIWTGTVGQPQHF